This TCR beta chain was recorded in a study of OX40 agonist ivuxolimab in advanced cancers. Study-level background: Clinicians treated patients with ivuxolimab, an agonistic anti-OX40 (CD134) antibody.

V shed 1 base and J shed 1 base, with 18 bases lying between them. CDR1 is SGHAT, CDR2 FQDESV, per germline (reference sequence). The CDR3 extends over 18 amino acids. Notes on the study in general: Average numbers of expanded clones were greater in CD8+ T cells than in CD4+.

Method: immunoSEQ multiplex PCR; TCRdb's copy keeps in-frame clones and lacks some. The repertoire holds tens of thousands of clones, with roughly 86% as singletons. Points on this clone: Its antigen is unknown.

This TCR was recovered from an adult with an advanced solid tumor such as melanoma, head and neck, liver or kidney cancer. The specimen comprised CD4+ or CD8+ T cells sorted from blood, sampled in a trial of the OX40 agonist ivuxolimab. V and J are TRBV11-1 and TRBJ2-3; no definite D call. CDR3 sequence: CASSLDGVRDTGTDTQYF. CDR3 nucleotide sequence: TGTGCCAGCAGCTTAGACGGTGTCCGAGACACTGGCACAGATACGCAGTATTTT.